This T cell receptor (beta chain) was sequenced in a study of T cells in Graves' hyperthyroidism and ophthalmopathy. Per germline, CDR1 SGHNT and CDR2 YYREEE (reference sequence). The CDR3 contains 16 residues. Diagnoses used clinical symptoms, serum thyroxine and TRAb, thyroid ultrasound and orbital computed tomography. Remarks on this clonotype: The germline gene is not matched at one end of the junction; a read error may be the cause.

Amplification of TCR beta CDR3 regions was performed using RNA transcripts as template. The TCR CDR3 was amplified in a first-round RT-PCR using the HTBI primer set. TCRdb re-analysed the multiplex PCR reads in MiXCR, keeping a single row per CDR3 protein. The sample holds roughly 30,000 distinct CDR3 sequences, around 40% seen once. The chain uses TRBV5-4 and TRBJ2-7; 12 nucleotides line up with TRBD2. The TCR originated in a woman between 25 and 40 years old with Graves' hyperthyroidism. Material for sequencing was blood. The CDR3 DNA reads TGTGCCAGCAGCTGGAGGACTAGCGGGGTCTCCTACGAGCAGTACTTT. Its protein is CASSWRTSGVSYEQYF.